Following are 12 T cell receptor beta chains from one sample sequenced in a study of cytomegalovirus exposure and HLA in healthy donors. The PCR was carried out with 60 Vbeta primers and 13 Jbeta primers. Only in-frame clones appear in the TCRdb table, and some are missing; sequencing was by immunoSEQ multiplex PCR. The data contain tens of thousands of clones, 80% to 90% of them singletons. The sequenced sample was PBMCs. The receptors derive from a man under 40 in good health and CMV-seropositive.

V is TRBV4-2 and J is TRBJ1-1; TRBD1 aligns across 10 bases. CDR3 length: 19 amino acids. CDR1 is LGHNA and CDR2 is YNFKEQ in the germline V gene. V trimming: 2 bases; J trimming: 5 bases; junction bases outside the gene matches: 17. This chain's CDR3 is CASSQYFRQGAFWRTEAFF. The CDR3 bases are TGTGCCAGCAGCCAATATTTTAGACAGGGGGCCTTCTGGAGGACTGAAGCTTTCTTT.

The V and J genes are TRBV30 and TRBJ1-2, with a tentative D call TRBD1 (5 bases). Germline CDR1 reads GTSNPN; CDR2 reads SVGIG (reference sequence). This CDR3 comprises 13 residues. V lost 4 bases and J 4 bases, leaving 13 bases between the germline ends. The CDR3 region has the DNA TGTGCCTGGACCAGGAAGGGGCTCTATGGCTACACCTTC. It encodes CAWTRKGLYGYTF.

Comment on this clone: A junction end diverges from the germline sequence, so it may reflect a read error. V gene TRBV25-1 combines with J gene TRBJ2-5; 7 nucleotides align to TRBD1. CDR3 length equals 14 residues. Per germline, CDR1 MGHDK and CDR2 SYGVNS. CDR3 amino acids: CASTSKTGPEEQYF. DNA of the CDR3: TGCGCCAGCACCTCCAAGACAGGGCCTGAGGAGCAGTACTTC.

The V call is TRBV30, the J call TRBJ1-6; D may be TRBD1 (5 bases). Between the trimmed V and J ends, which lost 1 base and 5 bases, there was a span of 12 bases. The length of the CDR3 is 15 residues. In germline, CDR1 is GTSNPN, CDR2 SVGIG (reference sequence). CDR3 sequence: CAWSALKGNNSPLHF. DNA of the CDR3: TGTGCCTGGAGTGCGCTCAAGGGGAATAATTCACCCCTCCACTTT.

This clone was counted once. CDR3 DNA: TGTGCCAGCAGCACACGGGGGGGGCCCTACAATGAGCAGTTCTTC. Translated: CASSTRGGPYNEQFF. The chain is built from TRBV14 and TRBJ2-1; TRBD2 aligns across 8 bases. The length of the CDR3 is 15 residues. Per the germline V gene, CDR1 is SGHDN and CDR2 is FVKESK. V shed 5 bases, J shed 2 bases, and the junction held 5 bases outside the gene matches.

V and J are TRBV7-9 and TRBJ2-7; 7 bases are a match to TRBD2. CDR1 is SEHNR and CDR2 is FQNEAQ in the germline V gene (reference sequence). V lost 1 base and J lost 1; bases outside the gene matches: 4. The CDR3 runs 15 residues. As DNA, the CDR3 is TGTGCCAGCAGCTTAGTGAGCGGGATATCCTACGAGCAGTACTTC. It is translated as CASSLVSGISYEQYF.

V is TRBV15 and J is TRBJ2-5; 10 bases align to TRBD2. In germline, CDR1 is LNHNV, CDR2 YYDKDF (reference sequence). The V and J ends lost 0 bases and 0 bases, in that order; junction bases with no gene match: 10. The CDR3 totals 19 residues. CDR3: CATSRDLGTSANHQETQYF. CDR3 DNA sequence: TGTGCCACCAGCAGAGATCTGGGGACTAGCGCCAACCACCAAGAGACCCAGTACTTC.

DNA for the CDR3: TGTGCCAGCAGCGTAGGGACAGGGGGCCGCTATGGCTACACCTTC. It codes for CASSVGTGGRYGYTF. The rearrangement links TRBV9 to TRBJ1-2, with 11 bases identical to TRBD1. Germline assignment: CDR1 SGDLS and CDR2 YYNGEE. The CDR3 totals 15 residues. Unmatched junction bases numbered 2, after V lost 0 bases and J lost 4 bases.

The V and J genes are TRBV11-2 and TRBJ1-1; unclear D gene. V was shortened by 2 bases and J by 1 base, with 11 bases between the two germline ends. The germline gives CDR1 SGHAT, CDR2 FQNNGV. This CDR3 region has 15 residues. DNA of the CDR3: TGTGCCAGCAGCTTATTTGTCCAGGAGAACACTGAAGCTTTCTTT. This sequence encodes CASSLFVQENTEAFF.

This clone appeared a single time. This specimen includes other DNA sequences encoding the same CDR3. The chain uses TRBV7-2 and TRBJ2-5; 13 positions agree with TRBD2. Germline loops: CDR1 SGHTA, CDR2 FQGNSA. The length of the CDR3 is 15 residues. The junction had 3 bases not matched to a gene; V was cut back by 3 bases and J by 5 bases. The CDR3 sequence is CASSFGTSGEETQYF. The CDR3 bases are TGTGCCAGCAGCTTCGGGACTAGCGGGGAGGAGACCCAGTACTTC.

V gene TRBV11-2 combines with J gene TRBJ2-5; possibly TRBD1 for D (5 bases). This CDR3 has 15 residues. The germline V and J ends were trimmed by 1 base and 4 bases, with 13 bases remaining between them. Germline V gene data show CDR1 as SGHAT and CDR2 as FQNNGV. The CDR3 DNA follows: TGTGCCAGCAGCTTAGGTGTCAGGGTAGGAGAGACCCAGTACTTC. Its protein product is CASSLGVRVGETQYF. Drawing the rest from reference TRBV11-2 and TRBJ2-5, the complete variable domain is EAGVAQSPRYKIIEKRQSVAFWCNPISGHATLYWYQQILGQGPKLLIQFQNNGVVDDSQLPKDRFSAERLKGVDSTLKIQPAKLEDSAVYLCASSLGVRVGETQYFGPGTRLLVL.

V is TRBV11-3 and J is TRBJ2-2; no clear D. From germline, CDR1 is SGHNT and CDR2 YENEEA. This CDR3 is built from 16 residues. V was pared by 5 bases and J by 1 base, with 14 bases between. The CDR3: CASSPEVSVNTGELFF. The CDR3 DNA sequence: TGTGCCAGCAGCCCAGAGGTATCCGTGAACACCGGGGAGCTGTTTTTT.